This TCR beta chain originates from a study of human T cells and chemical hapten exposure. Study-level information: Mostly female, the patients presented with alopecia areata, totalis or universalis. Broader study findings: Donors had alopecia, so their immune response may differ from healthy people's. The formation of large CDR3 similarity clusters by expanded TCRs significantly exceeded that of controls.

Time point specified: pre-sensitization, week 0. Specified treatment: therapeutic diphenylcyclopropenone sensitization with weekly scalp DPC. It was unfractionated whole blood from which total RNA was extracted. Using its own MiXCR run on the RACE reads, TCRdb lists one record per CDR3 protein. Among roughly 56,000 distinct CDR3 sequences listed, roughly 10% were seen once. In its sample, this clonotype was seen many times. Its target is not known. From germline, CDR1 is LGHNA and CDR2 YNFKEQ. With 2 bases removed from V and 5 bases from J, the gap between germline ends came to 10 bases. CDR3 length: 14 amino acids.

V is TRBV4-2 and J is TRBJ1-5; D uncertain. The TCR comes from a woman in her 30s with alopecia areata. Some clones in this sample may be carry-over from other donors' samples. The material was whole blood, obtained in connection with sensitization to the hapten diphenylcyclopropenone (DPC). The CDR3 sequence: CASSQSVGDQPQHF. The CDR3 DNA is TGTGCCAGCAGCCAATCCGTCGGGGATCAGCCCCAGCATTTT.